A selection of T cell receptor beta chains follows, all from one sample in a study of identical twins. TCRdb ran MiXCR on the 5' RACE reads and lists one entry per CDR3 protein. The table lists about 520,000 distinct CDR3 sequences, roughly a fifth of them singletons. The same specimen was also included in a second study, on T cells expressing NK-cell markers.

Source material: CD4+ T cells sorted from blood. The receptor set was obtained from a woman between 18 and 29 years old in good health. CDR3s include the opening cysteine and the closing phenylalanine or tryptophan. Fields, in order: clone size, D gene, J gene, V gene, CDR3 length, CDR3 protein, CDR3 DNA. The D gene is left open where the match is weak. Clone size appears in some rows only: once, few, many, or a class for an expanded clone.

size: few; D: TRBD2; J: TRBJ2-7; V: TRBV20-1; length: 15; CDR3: CSARAKGLASGEQYF; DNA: TGCAGTGCTAGAGCCAAGGGACTAGCTTCGGGCGAGCAGTACTTC
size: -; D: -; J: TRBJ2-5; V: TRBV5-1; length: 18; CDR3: CASSLAPRVSGSQETQYF; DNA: TGCGCCAGCAGCTTGGCCCCAAGGGTTAGCGGATCCCAAGAGACCCAGTACTTC
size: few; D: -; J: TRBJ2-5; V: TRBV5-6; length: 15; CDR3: CASSLPLRIQETQYF; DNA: TGTGCCAGCAGCTTGCCCCTACGGATTCAAGAGACCCAGTACTTC
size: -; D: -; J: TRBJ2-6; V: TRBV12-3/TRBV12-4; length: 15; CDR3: CASNYLRAGANVLTF; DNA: TGTGCCAGCAATTACCTCAGGGCCGGGGCCAACGTCCTGACTTTC
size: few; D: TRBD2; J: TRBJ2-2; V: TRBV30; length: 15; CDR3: CAWSSSGRNTGELFF; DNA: TGTGCCTGGAGTTCTAGCGGGAGGAACACCGGGGAGCTGTTTTTT
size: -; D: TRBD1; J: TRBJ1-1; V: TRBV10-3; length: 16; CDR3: CATGTRTGQLNTEAFF; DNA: TGTGCCACCGGGACGCGGACAGGGCAGTTGAACACTGAAGCTTTCTTT
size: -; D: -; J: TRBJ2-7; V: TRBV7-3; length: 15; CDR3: CASSLRPGKDYEQYF; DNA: TGTGCCAGCAGCTTAAGGCCAGGAAAGGACTACGAGCAGTACTTC
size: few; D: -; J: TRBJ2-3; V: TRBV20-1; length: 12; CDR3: CSAPGTTDTQYF; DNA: TGCAGTGCTCCCGGCACCACAGATACGCAGTATTTT
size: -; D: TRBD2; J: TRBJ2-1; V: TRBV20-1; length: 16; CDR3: CSARDPLAGPYNEQFF; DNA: TGCAGTGCTAGAGATCCTCTAGCGGGTCCCTACAATGAGCAGTTCTTC
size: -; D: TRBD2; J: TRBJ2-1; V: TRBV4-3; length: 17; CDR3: CASSRYLAGGGYNEQFF; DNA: TGCGCCAGCAGTCGTTATCTAGCGGGAGGGGGGTACAATGAGCAGTTCTTC
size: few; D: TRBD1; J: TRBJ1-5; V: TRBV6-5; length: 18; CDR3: CASSYSSRGTGEDQPQHF; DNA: TGTGCCAGCAGTTACTCGAGTAGGGGGACAGGGGAGGATCAGCCCCAGCATTTT
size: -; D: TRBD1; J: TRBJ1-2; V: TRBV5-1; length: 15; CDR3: CASSLGGTGFYGYTF; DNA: TGCGCCAGCAGCTTAGGAGGGACAGGATTCTATGGCTACACCTTC
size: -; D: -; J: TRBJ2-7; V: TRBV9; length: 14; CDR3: CASSLHGRVNEQYF; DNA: TGTGCCAGCAGCCTACACGGAAGGGTCAACGAGCAGTACTTC
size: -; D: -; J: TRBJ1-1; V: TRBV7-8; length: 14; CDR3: CASSPAAGLTEAFF; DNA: TGTGCCAGCAGCCCTGCTGCGGGTCTCACTGAAGCTTTCTTT
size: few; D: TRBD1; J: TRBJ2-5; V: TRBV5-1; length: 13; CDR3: CASRSGQGETQYF; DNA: TGCGCCAGCCGTTCTGGACAGGGAGAGACCCAGTACTTC
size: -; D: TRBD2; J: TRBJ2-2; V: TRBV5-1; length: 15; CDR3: CATRKAGGRSGELFF; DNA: TGCGCCACGCGAAAAGCGGGAGGGCGCTCCGGGGAGCTGTTTTTT
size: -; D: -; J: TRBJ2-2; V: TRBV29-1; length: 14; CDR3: CSDWDRGRPGSCFF; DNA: -
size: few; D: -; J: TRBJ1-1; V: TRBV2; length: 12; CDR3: CASRRLSTEAFF; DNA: TGTGCCAGCAGGCGCCTAAGCACTGAAGCTTTCTTT
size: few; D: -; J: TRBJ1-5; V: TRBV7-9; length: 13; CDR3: CASSSGYDQPQHF; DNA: TGTGCCAGCAGCTCCGGGTATGATCAGCCCCAGCATTTT
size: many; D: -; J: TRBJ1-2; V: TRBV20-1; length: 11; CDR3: CSAWPLRSYTF; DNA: TGCAGTGCCTGGCCCCTCAGAAGCTACACCTTC
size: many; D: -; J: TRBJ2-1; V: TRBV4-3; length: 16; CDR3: CASSQDNRDMVDEQFF; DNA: TGCGCCAGCAGCCAAGATAACCGGGATATGGTCGATGAGCAGTTCTTC
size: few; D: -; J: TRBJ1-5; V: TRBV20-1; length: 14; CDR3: CSAPAGRAGQPQHF; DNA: TGCAGTGCCCCTGCCGGCAGGGCCGGTCAGCCCCAGCATTTT
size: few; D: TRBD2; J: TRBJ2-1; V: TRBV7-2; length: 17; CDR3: CASTRLGGTSGSNEQFF; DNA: TGTGCCAGCACCCGGTTGGGTGGGACTAGCGGGAGTAATGAGCAGTTCTTC
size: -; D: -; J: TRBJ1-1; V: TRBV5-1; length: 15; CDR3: CASSLAPIRDTEAFF; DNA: TGCGCCAGCAGCTTGGCCCCGATTAGGGACACTGAAGCTTTCTTT
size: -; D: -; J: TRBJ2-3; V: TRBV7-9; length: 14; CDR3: CASSSRGFADTQYF; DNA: TGTGCCAGCAGCTCACGGGGGTTTGCAGATACGCAGTATTTT
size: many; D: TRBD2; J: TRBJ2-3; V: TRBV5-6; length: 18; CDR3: CASSLRTSGGIGTDTQYF; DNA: TGTGCCAGCAGCTTGCGGACTAGCGGGGGAATCGGCACAGATACGCAGTATTTT
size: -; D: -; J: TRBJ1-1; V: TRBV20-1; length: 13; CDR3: CSALGAVNTEAFF; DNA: TGCAGTGCGTTGGGGGCCGTGAACACTGAAGCTTTCTTT
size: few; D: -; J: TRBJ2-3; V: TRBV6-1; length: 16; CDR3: CASSSFREIGTDTQYF; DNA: TGTGCCAGCAGCTCCTTTCGGGAGATAGGCACAGATACGCAGTATTTT
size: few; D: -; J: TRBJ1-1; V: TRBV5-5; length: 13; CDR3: CASTLGRRTEAFF; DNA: TGTGCCAGCACCTTGGGGAGGAGGACTGAAGCTTTCTTT
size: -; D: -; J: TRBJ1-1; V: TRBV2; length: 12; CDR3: CASTWKGAEAFF; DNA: TGTGCCAGCACGTGGAAGGGAGCTGAAGCTTTCTTT
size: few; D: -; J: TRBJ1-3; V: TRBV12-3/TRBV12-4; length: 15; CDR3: CASSFSREVGNTIYF; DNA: TGTGCCAGCAGTTTTTCGCGGGAGGTTGGAAACACCATATATTTT
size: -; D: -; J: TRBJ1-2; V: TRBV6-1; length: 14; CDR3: CASWGGPHNYGYTF; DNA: TGTGCCAGCTGGGGGGGTCCTCATAACTATGGCTACACCTTC
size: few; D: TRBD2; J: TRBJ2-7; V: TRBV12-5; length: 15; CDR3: CASGTHSGRATEQYF; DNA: TGTGCTAGTGGTACTCATAGCGGGAGGGCCACGGAGCAGTACTTC
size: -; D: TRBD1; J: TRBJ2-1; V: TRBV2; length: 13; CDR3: CASRMAGGNEQFF; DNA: TGTGCCAGCAGGATGGCAGGGGGCAATGAGCAGTTCTTC
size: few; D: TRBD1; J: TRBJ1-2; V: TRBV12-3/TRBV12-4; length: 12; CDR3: CASGDRGIGYTF; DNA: TGTGCCAGCGGGGACAGGGGGATTGGCTACACCTTC
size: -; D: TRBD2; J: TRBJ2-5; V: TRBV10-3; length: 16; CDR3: CAISGSGLAGGETQYF; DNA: TGTGCCATCAGCGGGTCAGGACTAGCGGGAGGAGAGACCCAGTACTTC
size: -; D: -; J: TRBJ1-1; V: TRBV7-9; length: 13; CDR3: CASSLIGDTEAFF; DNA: TGTGCCAGCAGCCTAATTGGGGACACTGAAGCTTTCTTT
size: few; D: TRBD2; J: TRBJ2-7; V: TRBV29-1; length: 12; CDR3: CSVSWGGYEQYF; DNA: TGCAGCGTGAGTTGGGGGGGTTACGAGCAGTACTTC
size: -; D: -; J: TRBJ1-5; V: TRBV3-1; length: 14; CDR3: CASSQDGWYQPQHF; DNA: TGTGCCAGCAGCCAAGATGGATGGTATCAGCCCCAGCATTTT
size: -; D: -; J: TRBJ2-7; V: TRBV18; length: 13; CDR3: CASSASRGYEQYF; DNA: TGTGCCAGCTCAGCCTCACGGGGCTACGAGCAGTACTTC